This T cell receptor (beta chain) originates from a study of T-cell memory formation after mild COVID-19 (dated by TCRdb to the early 2020s). About the investigation overall: Most TCR sequence clusters were specific to one of the two donors. T-cell clones expanding and contracting after mild COVID-19 in two donors were tracked by longitudinal TCRalpha and TCRbeta repertoire sequencing. The cohort comprised two young, previously healthy adult volunteers, one female and one male. What the study reported, not specific to this receptor: Whether the second-wave clones peaking on day 37 were SARS-CoV-2 specific was not confirmed. Only a couple of mild cases were covered by the study, and larger cohorts that include severe cases with pre-infection samples were considered necessary. Contracting CD4+ clones were found mainly in CM and EM memory subsets, while CD8+ clones were enriched in EMRA. Some responding clones were detected in pre-infection memory, suggesting pre-existing cross-reactive memory T cells joined the SARS-CoV-2 response. Balanced CD4/CD8 phenotypes were observed for clones contracting from day 15 to 85, whereas a bias towards CD4+ was observed for a second wave of clones expanding from day 15 to 37.

On this clonotype itself: The antigen it binds to is not known. There are no base qualities to consult, and no much larger clone falls within one base.

PBMCs were isolated by Ficoll-Paque density gradient centrifugation. TCRdb names Illumina NovaSeq 6000 as the instrument used. TCRalpha and TCRbeta cDNA libraries were constructed by 5'RACE with constant-segment primers, with sample barcodes and unique molecular identifiers being introduced. Trizol reagent was used to extract RNA from every sample. Amplification of the libraries took two PCR steps, and the second step added a second sample barcode plus Illumina TruSeq adapters. The libraries were sequenced on an Illumina NovaSeq using 2 x 150 bp paired-end reads. For the original study's pipeline: The reads were demultiplexed and collapsed into UMI-guided consensus sequences using migec v1.2.7. Using mixcr v2.1.11, UMI consensuses were aligned to TRA and TRB V and J templates and then assembled into clonotypes. A clonotype was counted as expanded or contracted only when both edgeR and NoisET called the clonotype significant, with the noise models trained on biological replicates. For edgeR calls, a false discovery rate-adjusted p below 0.01 and a log2 fold-change threshold of 1 were applied. As an exploratory analysis of dynamics, max-normalized trajectories of the 1000 most abundant clonotypes were examined by PCA with hierarchical clustering. The CD4 or CD8 phenotype of responding clones was assigned using the separately sequenced CD4+ and CD8+ repertoires. TCRdb reprocessing: public reads trimmed at Q25 with fastp, clones called with MiXCR, in-frame beta chains kept. Every entry covers one CDR3 protein and lists the most common genes and DNA from its rows. TCRdb, not the authors, supplied the V and J calls. Here the sample has 350,000 or so distinct CDR3 sequences; around a fifth occur a single time. Of the sample, roughly 21% falls within the top ten clones.

Relative to germline, V is missing 3 bases and J is missing 4 bases, with 6 bases of the junction outside any gene match. From a lookup of the germline V gene, CDR1 and CDR2 are MGHRA and YSYEKL. The CDR3 starts with the cysteine, ends with the phenylalanine, and has 16 residues. The only DNA kept is the CDR3, 48 bases in frame from the first base. The source is a man aged 18 to 29 who had mild COVID-19 (a few samples of this study predate the infection). The sample titles of this study are shuffled in the database, so cell type and time point are left out; the donor was told from shared clones. The chain uses TRBV4-1 and TRBJ2-1; the central 10 bases match TRBD2. The sequenced sample was PBMCs or a T cell subset sorted from them (not recorded which). The CDR3 protein sequence reads: CASSQLLAGEYNEQFF. The DNA sequence follows: TGCGCCAGCAGCCAGCTCCTAGCGGGGGAATACAATGAGCAGTTCTTC.